These T cell receptor beta chains were read from a single sample in a study of cytomegalovirus exposure and HLA in healthy donors. Data came from immunoSEQ multiplex PCR; TCRdb stores just in-frame clones and leaves some out. The table shows some 170,000 clones, with 60% to 80% occurring only once. Sequencing input: PBMCs. The receptor source for this set is a man aged 35 to 55 in good health and CMV-seropositive. Each CDR3 is given with its conserved first and last residue. The D gene is left open where the match is weak. The size field is filled for only some rows; it gives once, few, many or a size class.

j_call,clone_size,v_call,d_call,cdr3_aa,cdr3_nt
TRBJ2-3,few,TRBV6-5,TRBD2,CASSYSMRGSTDTQYF,TGTGCCAGCAGTTACTCAATGCGGGGGAGCACAGATACGCAGTATTTT
TRBJ2-4,-,TRBV7-9,TRBD1,CASSTAGGTQYF,TGTGCCAGCAGCACCGCAGGGGGAACTCAGTACTTC
TRBJ2-1,-,TRBV10-1,TRBD2,CASSESGLAVRNEQFF,TGCGCCAGCAGTGAGTCCGGGCTAGCGGTAAGGAATGAGCAGTTCTTC
TRBJ2-7,-,TRBV7-9,TRBD2,CASSSETGTSGEQYF,TGTGCCAGCAGCTCGGAAACCGGGACTAGCGGAGAGCAGTACTTC
TRBJ2-7,-,TRBV29-1,TRBD1,CSVEPGTGGYEQYF,TGCAGCGTCGAACCCGGGACAGGAGGCTACGAGCAGTACTTC
TRBJ2-3,-,TRBV13,-,CASSLGWQGTDTQYF,TGTGCCAGCAGCTTAGGGTGGCAGGGCACAGATACGCAGTATTTT
TRBJ2-7,-,TRBV2,TRBD1,CASRLDRGGYEQYF,TGTGCCAGCAGACTGGACAGGGGAGGCTACGAGCAGTACTTC
TRBJ2-7,-,TRBV6-1,TRBD2,CASSDRAAGGQYF,TGTGCCAGCAGCGATCGGGCTGCGGGGGGGCAGTACTTC
TRBJ1-1,-,TRBV9,-,CASSELTGVAIEAFF,TGTGCCAGCAGCGAACTGACCGGGGTCGCGATAGAAGCTTTCTTT
TRBJ2-7,-,TRBV6-6,TRBD2,CASSDSRTSRNNEQYF,TGTGCCAGCAGTGACTCCCGGACTAGCCGTAACAACGAGCAGTACTTC
TRBJ2-7,-,TRBV7-9,-,CASSLEGGGSFEQYF,TGTGCCAGCAGCTTAGAGGGGGGCGGGAGCTTCGAGCAGTACTTC
TRBJ2-7,-,TRBV28,-,CASSPRGSGSYEQYF,TGTGCCAGCAGTCCGAGAGGGTCAGGCTCCTACGAGCAGTACTTC
TRBJ1-1,-,TRBV5-6,-,CASSFPTSLGTEAFF,TGTGCCAGCAGCTTTCCGACTTCTCTCGGCACTGAAGCTTTCTTT
TRBJ1-3,-,TRBV27,-,CASSSGTLLSGNTIYF,TGTGCCAGCAGTTCAGGGACATTGTTAAGCGGAAACACCATATATTTT
TRBJ2-1,-,TRBV10-3,TRBD2,CAISGGTRSSYNEQFF,TGTGCCATCAGTGGGGGGACTAGGAGCTCCTACAATGAGCAGTTCTTC
TRBJ1-3,-,TRBV2,-,CASRAGSSGNTIYF,TGTGCCAGCAGGGCGGGGAGCTCTGGAAACACCATATATTTT
TRBJ1-6,-,TRBV6-6,-,CASSYPQNSPLHF,TGTGCCAGCAGTTACCCACAGAATTCACCCCTCCACTTT
TRBJ2-7,-,TRBV11-1,TRBD2,CASTDPGRATYEQYF,TGTGCCAGCACCGACCCCGGGAGGGCCACCTACGAGCAGTACTTC
TRBJ2-1,-,TRBV28,-,CASRGLEQFF,TGTGCCAGCAGGGGGCTTGAGCAGTTCTTC
TRBJ2-5,once,TRBV5-6,-,CASSPQAVGTQYF,TGTGCCAGCAGCCCTCAGGCCGTGGGGACCCAGTACTTC
TRBJ2-7,once,TRBV28,TRBD1,CASVSSGTVNYEQYF,TGTGCCAGCGTCTCGTCCGGGACAGTCAACTACGAGCAGTACTTC
TRBJ1-1,-,TRBV25-1,-,CASSVAGLQNTEAFF,TGTGCCAGCAGTGTGGCCGGACTCCAGAACACTGAAGCTTTCTTT
TRBJ2-7,-,TRBV10-3,-,CAIRFQESSYEQYF,TGTGCCATCAGGTTTCAGGAAAGCTCCTACGAGCAGTACTTC
TRBJ1-1,-,TRBV27,TRBD1,CASSLSGQGVESTEAFF,TGTGCCAGCAGTTTATCGGGACAGGGGGTAGAATCCACTGAAGCTTTCTTT
TRBJ1-4,-,TRBV11-3,-,CASSRSGPGLSEKLFF,TGTGCCAGCAGCCGTAGCGGGCCGGGGTTAAGTGAAAAACTGTTTTTT
TRBJ2-1,-,TRBV5-4,-,CASSLAADSYNEQFF,TGTGCCAGCAGCTTGGCAGCGGACTCCTACAATGAGCAGTTCTTC
TRBJ2-7,-,TRBV7-3,TRBD2,CASSLSGGGGSSHEQYF,TGTGCCAGCAGCTTAAGTGGAGGAGGCGGGAGTTCCCACGAGCAGTACTTC
TRBJ1-4,-,TRBV30,-,CAWSGASLEKLFF,TGTGCCTGGAGTGGTGCCAGTCTTGAAAAACTGTTTTTT
TRBJ1-2,-,TRBV19,TRBD1,CASSISGTAHRRYGYTF,TGTGCCAGTAGTATCTCCGGGACAGCCCACAGAAGGTATGGCTACACCTTC
TRBJ1-5,-,TRBV19,TRBD1,CASSIDRTGFNQPQHF,TGTGCCAGTAGTATAGATAGGACAGGCTTCAATCAGCCCCAGCATTTT
TRBJ2-2,few,TRBV5-1,TRBD2,CASSLGLAGTGELFF,TGCGCCAGCAGCTTGGGTCTAGCGGGGACCGGGGAGCTGTTTTTT
TRBJ2-2,-,TRBV2,-,CASTGLRNTGELFF,TGTGCCAGCACGGGTCTTAGGAACACCGGGGAGCTGTTTTTT
TRBJ2-2,-,TRBV5-1,-,CASSGQGSSGELFF,TGCGCCAGCAGCGGTCAGGGGAGTTCCGGGGAGCTGTTTTTT
TRBJ1-1,-,TRBV11-2,-,CASTSIGGVGTEAFF,TGTGCCAGCACCTCTATTGGGGGGGTAGGTACTGAAGCTTTCTTT
TRBJ2-7,-,TRBV5-1,TRBD1,CASSWGTGSYEQYF,TGCGCCAGCAGCTGGGGGACAGGGTCCTACGAGCAGTACTTC
TRBJ2-2,-,TRBV7-9,-,CSSSFDRHIGELFF,TGTTCCAGCAGCTTTGACAGGCACATCGGGGAGCTGTTTTTT
TRBJ2-4,-,TRBV28,-,CASSLSGTIAKNIQYF,TGTGCCAGCAGTCTTTCCGGGACAATAGCCAAAAACATTCAGTACTTC
TRBJ1-2,-,TRBV28,-,CASRVLNYGYTF,TGTGCCAGCCGGGTACTTAACTATGGCTACACCTTC
TRBJ1-1,-,TRBV19,-,CASSIQGPTQPAFF,TGTGCCAGTAGTATTCAGGGCCCAACCCAACCGGCTTTCTTT
TRBJ2-2,-,TRBV5-4,-,CASSLALSLNSNTGELFF,TGTGCCAGCAGCTTGGCTCTCTCACTGAATTCGAACACCGGGGAGCTGTTTTTT
TRBJ1-2,-,TRBV7-2,TRBD1,CASSPDRGRSGYTF,TGTGCCAGCAGCCCGGACAGGGGACGATCTGGCTACACCTTC
TRBJ2-1,once,TRBV6-1,-,CASDSTGSYNEQFF,TGTGCCAGCGATTCGACGGGAAGTTACAATGAGCAGTTCTTC
TRBJ2-5,few,TRBV15,TRBD1,CATSGQGVGETQYF,TGTGCCACCTCCGGCCAGGGGGTGGGGGAGACCCAGTACTTC
TRBJ2-2,once,TRBV10-3,-,CAISPENTGELFF,TGTGCCATCAGTCCAGAGAACACCGGGGAGCTGTTTTTT
TRBJ2-5,-,TRBV28,-,CASSLFVQGSSEQYF,TGTGCCAGCAGTTTATTCGTGCAGGGGTCCTCTGAGCAGTACTTC
TRBJ2-2,few,TRBV12-5,TRBD2,CASGLPGRVNTGELFF,TGTGCTAGTGGTTTGCCCGGGAGGGTGAACACCGGGGAGCTGTTTTTT
TRBJ1-6,-,TRBV10-3,-,CAISESVGGDPNNSPLHF,TGTGCCATCAGTGAGTCGGTGGGGGGGGACCCGAATAATTCACCCCTCCACTTT
TRBJ2-3,-,TRBV5-1,TRBD1,CASSYGTGGSDTQYF,TGCGCCAGCAGCTACGGGACAGGGGGATCAGATACGCAGTATTTT
TRBJ2-5,-,TRBV4-1,-,CASSQGVQETQYF,TGCGCCAGCAGCCAAGGAGTCCAAGAGACCCAGTACTTC
TRBJ2-7,-,TRBV28,-,CASFDRAYEQYF,TGTGCCAGCTTTGACAGAGCCTACGAGCAGTACTTC
TRBJ1-1,-,TRBV30,TRBD1,CAWSMAGGVGTEAFF,TGTGCCTGGAGTATGGCAGGGGGCGTTGGTACTGAAGCTTTCTTT
TRBJ2-1,-,TRBV6-4,-,CASSDSKEGHTIKEQFF,TGTGCCAGCAGTGACTCGAAGGAGGGGCATACCATTAAAGAGCAGTTCTTC
TRBJ2-1,-,TRBV11-2,TRBD1,CASSLDGDRGAYNEQFF,TGTGCCAGCAGCTTAGATGGGGACAGGGGAGCCTACAATGAGCAGTTCTTC
TRBJ2-7,-,TRBV5-4,-,CASSLVGRDYEQYF,TGTGCCAGCAGCTTGGTAGGCAGGGACTACGAGCAGTACTTC
TRBJ2-3,-,TRBV6-1,-,CASSEQGIWDTQYF,TGTGCCAGCAGTGAACAGGGGATCTGGGATACGCAGTATTTT